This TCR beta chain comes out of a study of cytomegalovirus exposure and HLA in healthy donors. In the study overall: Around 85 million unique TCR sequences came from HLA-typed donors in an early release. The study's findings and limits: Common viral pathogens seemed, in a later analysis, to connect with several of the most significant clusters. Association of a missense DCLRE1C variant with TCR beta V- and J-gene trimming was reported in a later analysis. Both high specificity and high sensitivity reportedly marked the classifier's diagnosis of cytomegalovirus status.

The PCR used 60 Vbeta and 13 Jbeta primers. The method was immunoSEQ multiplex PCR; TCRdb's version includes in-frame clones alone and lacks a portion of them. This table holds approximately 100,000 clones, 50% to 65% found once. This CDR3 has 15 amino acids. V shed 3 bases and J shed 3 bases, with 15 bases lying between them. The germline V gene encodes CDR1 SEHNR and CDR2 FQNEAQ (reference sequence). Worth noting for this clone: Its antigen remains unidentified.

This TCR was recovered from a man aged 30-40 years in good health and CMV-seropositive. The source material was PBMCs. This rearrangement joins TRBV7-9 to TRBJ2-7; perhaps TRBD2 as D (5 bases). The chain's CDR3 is CASSFVDGVFYEQYF. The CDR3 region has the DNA TGTGCCAGCAGCTTTGTTGACGGGGTCTTCTACGAGCAGTACTTC.